The entry below describes one TCR beta chain. Its specificity is not known. The sample is drawn from a study of cytomegalovirus exposure and HLA in healthy donors. Study-wide results and limits: As a later analysis revealed, most CMV-associated TCR beta chains appeared HLA-restricted. Later work showed greater clonal expansion in HLA-associated TCR beta chains than in equally common others.

The study ran its PCR with 60 Vbeta and 13 Jbeta primers. Assay used: immunoSEQ multiplex PCR; TCRdb lists only in-frame clones, some missing. The data contain over 50,000 clones, about 81% of them seen just once; the ten biggest clones take up roughly half. This CDR3 region has 14 residues. V was clipped by 5 bases and J by 5 bases; unmatched bases: 8. From germline, CDR1 is SGHTA and CDR2 FQGNSA. The TCR sequence derives from a man aged 45 to 65 in good health and CMV-seropositive. The rearrangement joins TRBV7-2 to TRBJ2-7, with 8 bases matching TRBD1. Sequencing used PBMCs. The CDR3 nucleotides read TGTGCCAGCAGCCCCCGGACAGGGTTGGACGAGCAGTACTTC. Translating gives CASSPRTGLDEQYF.